The T cell receptor beta chain under discussion was sequenced for a study of T cells after yellow fever vaccination. This clonotype was counted only a few times. As yet, its antigen is unknown. TCR cDNA was made by 5'RACE template switching, adding a universal primer site and UMIs. TCRdb recomputed calls from the 5' RACE reads with MiXCR, one row per CDR3 protein. The repertoire holds 300,000 to 400,000 distinct CDR3 sequences, with 7% to 10% as singletons. Study-wide points: Boosting was followed by the reappearance of most primary-vaccination clones (about 97% CD4, 85% to 90% CD8).

This material consisted of PBMCs, taken about 49 days after the first yellow fever vaccination. The source of this sequence is a man younger than 35 who received the YFV17D yellow fever vaccine.

The CDR3 spells CAISETQTSALDNEQFF. DNA of the CDR3: TGTGCCATCAGTGAGACCCAGACTAGCGCTCTCGACAATGAGCAGTTCTTC. The chain recombines TRBV10-3 with TRBJ2-1; 8 bases agree with TRBD2. Germline CDR1 reads ENHRY; CDR2 reads SYGVKD. The V gene end was trimmed by 2 bases and the J gene end by 5 bases; junction bases not matched to a gene: 11. CDR3 length equals 17 residues.